These T cell receptor beta chains were read from a single sample in a study of cytomegalovirus exposure and HLA in healthy donors. TCRdb's table, derived via immunoSEQ multiplex PCR, lists solely in-frame clones and lacks some. The data show some 170,000 clones, 65% to 75% seen once. Specimen: PBMCs. These receptors were collected from a human donor in good health. CDR3s leave out the opening cysteine and the closing phenylalanine or tryptophan. Each record gives: V gene, J gene, D gene, CDR3 protein. The D gene is left open where the match is weak.

TRBV6-1	TRBJ1-1	-	ATRSVNTEAF
TRBV15	TRBJ1-1	TRBD1	ATSSLGDRGTEAF
TRBV6-5	TRBJ1-1	-	ASSYDRNTEAF
TRBV2	TRBJ2-7	TRBD1	ASSEGQGHEQY
TRBV9	TRBJ2-2	-	ASSVADYTGELF
TRBV7-2	TRBJ1-6	-	ASSLGLRNSPLH
TRBV27	TRBJ2-7	TRBD2	ASSLLSGSSYEQY
TRBV6-5	TRBJ2-5	TRBD2	ASSRLAGDQETQY
TRBV7-2	TRBJ2-5	-	ASSLQGSQETQY
TRBV7-7	TRBJ2-1	TRBD2	ASSLVAGGLDEQF
TRBV4-1	-	-	ASSQNPGLSYEQY